Below, one T cell receptor (beta chain) is given with its context. The antigen remains unidentified. The treatment: oral pan-JAK inhibitor, 5-10 mg twice daily. Trimming shortened V by 10 bases and J by 7 bases, and 14 bases separated the two germline ends. CDR3 length equals 13 residues. CDR1 and CDR2 from the germline V gene are LNHDA and SQIVND (reference sequence). The sample comes from a study of CD8+ T cells in alopecia areata. Turning to the study itself: Tofacitinib administration to treated patients was oral, at 5 to 10 mg twice daily.

Study results and limitations: Affected lesional scalp, above all in alopecia totalis/universalis, was more clonal than normal scalp.

RNA extraction and reverse transcription yielded cDNA as sequencing template. Only in-frame clones appear in the TCRdb table, and some are missing; sequencing was by immunoSEQ multiplex PCR. The sample carries about 220,000 clones, less than 75% recorded once. The chain has TRBV19 and TRBJ1-6; D is possibly TRBD1 (5 bases). This receptor was obtained from a human donor with alopecia areata. Source: CD4+ T cells sorted from blood, taken at week 4, from a patient treated with tofacitinib. The CDR3 DNA sequence: TGTGCCACTTCCGGGACTATCAATTCACCCCTCCACTTT. It is translated as CATSGTINSPLHF.